Below, 2 T cell receptor beta chains from the same sample are listed, as sequenced in a study of Ad26.COV2.S vaccination and SARS-CoV-2 variants. As to treatment: roughly 18 received Ad26.COV2.S at low or high dose, single or two shots; a few received placebo; per-sample allocation not given. Day 63 following the first vaccine or placebo injection was when the samples were taken. Sequenced by immunoSEQ multiplex PCR; TCRdb stores in-frame clones only, minus some. The sample comprises about 680,000 clones, approximately 88% of which are singletons, and 1.5% rests with the top ten. This sample comprised peripheral blood, obtained in a trial of Ad26.COV2.S vaccine versus placebo. The receptors stem from a person aged 18-60 years who received the Ad26.COV2.S COVID-19 vaccine or a placebo.

This chain joins TRBV14 and TRBJ1-2, with unresolved D. The V end was cut by 0 bases, the J end by 4 bases, with 3 bases between. Germline V gene sequence: CDR1 SGHDN, CDR2 FVKESK. This CDR3 spans 12 amino acids. CDR3 sequence: CASSQDSYGYTF. CDR3 bases: TGTGCCAGCAGCCAAGATTCCTATGGCTACACCTTC.

J is TRBJ1-5 and V is TRBV24-1; tentative D call: TRBD1 (5 bases). The CDR3 is made up of 14 amino acids. Germline lookup yields CDR1 KGHDR and CDR2 SFDVKD. V was trimmed by 7 bases and J by 4 bases, leaving 13 bases between them. The chain's CDR3 is CATSLRGPNQPQHF. DNA of the CDR3: TGTGCCACCAGCCTGAGGGGCCCGAATCAGCCCCAGCATTTT.